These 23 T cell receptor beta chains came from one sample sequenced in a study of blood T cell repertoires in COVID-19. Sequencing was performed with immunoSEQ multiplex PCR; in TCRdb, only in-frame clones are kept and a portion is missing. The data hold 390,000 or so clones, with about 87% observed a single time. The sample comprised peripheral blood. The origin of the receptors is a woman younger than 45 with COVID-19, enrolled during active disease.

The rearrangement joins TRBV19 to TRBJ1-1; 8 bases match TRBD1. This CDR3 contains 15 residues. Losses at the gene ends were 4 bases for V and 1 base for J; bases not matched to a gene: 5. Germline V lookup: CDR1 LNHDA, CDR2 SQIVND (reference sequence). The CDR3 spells CASSTDREANTEAFF. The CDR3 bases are TGTGCCAGTAGTACGGACAGGGAGGCGAACACTGAAGCTTTCTTT.

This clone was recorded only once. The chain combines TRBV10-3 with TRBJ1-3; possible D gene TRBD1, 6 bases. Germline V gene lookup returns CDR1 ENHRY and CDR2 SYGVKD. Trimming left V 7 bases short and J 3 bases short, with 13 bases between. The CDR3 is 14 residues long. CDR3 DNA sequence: TGTGCCATCATGAACAGGGACCGTGGAAACACCATATATTTT. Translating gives CAIMNRDRGNTIYF.

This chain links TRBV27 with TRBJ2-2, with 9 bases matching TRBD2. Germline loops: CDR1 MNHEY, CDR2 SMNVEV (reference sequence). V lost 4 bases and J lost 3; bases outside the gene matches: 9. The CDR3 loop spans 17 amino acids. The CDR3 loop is CASSSHALAGYTGELFF. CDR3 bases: TGTGCCAGCAGTTCCCACGCCCTAGCGGGATACACCGGGGAGCTGTTTTTT.

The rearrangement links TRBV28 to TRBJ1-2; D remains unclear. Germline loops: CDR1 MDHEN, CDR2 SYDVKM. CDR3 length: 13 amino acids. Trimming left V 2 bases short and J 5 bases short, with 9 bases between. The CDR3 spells CASSLAGRYGYTF. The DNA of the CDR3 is TGTGCCAGCAGTTTAGCTGGGAGATATGGCTACACCTTC.

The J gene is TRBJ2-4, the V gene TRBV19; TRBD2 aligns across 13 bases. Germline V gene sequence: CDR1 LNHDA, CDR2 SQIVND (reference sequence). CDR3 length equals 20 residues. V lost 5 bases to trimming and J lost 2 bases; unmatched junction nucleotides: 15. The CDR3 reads CASSFRGLAGTEDTKNIQYF. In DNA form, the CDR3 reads TGTGCCAGTAGTTTTCGGGGACTAGCGGGAACGGAAGATACCAAAAACATTCAGTACTTC. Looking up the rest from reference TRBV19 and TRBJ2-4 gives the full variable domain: DGGITQSPKYLFRKEGQNVTLSCEQNLNHDAMYWYRQDPGQGLRLIYYSQIVNDFQKGDIAEGYSVSREKKESFPLTVTSAQKNPTAFYLCASSFRGLAGTEDTKNIQYFGAGTRLSVL.

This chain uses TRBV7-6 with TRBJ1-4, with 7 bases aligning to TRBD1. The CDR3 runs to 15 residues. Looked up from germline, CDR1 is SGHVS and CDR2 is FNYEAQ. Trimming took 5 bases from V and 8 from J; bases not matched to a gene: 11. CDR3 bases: TGTGCCAGCAGCGCCCCGACAGGGATGAACGAAAAACTGTTTTTT. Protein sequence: CASSAPTGMNEKLFF.

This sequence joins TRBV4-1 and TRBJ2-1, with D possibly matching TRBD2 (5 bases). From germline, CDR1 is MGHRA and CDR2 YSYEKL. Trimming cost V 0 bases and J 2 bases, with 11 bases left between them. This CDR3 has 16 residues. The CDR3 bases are TGCGCCAGCAGCCAAGAACGGCCTAGCACCTACAATGAGCAGTTCTTC. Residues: CASSQERPSTYNEQFF.

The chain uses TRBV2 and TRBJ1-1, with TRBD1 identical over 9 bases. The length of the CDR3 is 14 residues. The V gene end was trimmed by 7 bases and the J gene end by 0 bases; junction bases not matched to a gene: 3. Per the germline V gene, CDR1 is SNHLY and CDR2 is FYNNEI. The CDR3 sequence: CASNGQGMNTEAFF. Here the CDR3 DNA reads TGTGCCAGCAATGGACAGGGGATGAACACTGAAGCTTTCTTT.

In nucleotides, the CDR3 is TGCAGTGCTAGTAGTGATAGCGAGCAGTACTTC. Its translation is CSASSDSEQYF. V gene TRBV20-1 combines with J gene TRBJ2-7; no reliable D call. This CDR3 is built from 11 residues. The V end lost 3 bases, the J end lost 6 bases, and 9 bases lay between the germline ends. From germline, CDR1 is DFQATT and CDR2 SNEGSKA (reference sequence).

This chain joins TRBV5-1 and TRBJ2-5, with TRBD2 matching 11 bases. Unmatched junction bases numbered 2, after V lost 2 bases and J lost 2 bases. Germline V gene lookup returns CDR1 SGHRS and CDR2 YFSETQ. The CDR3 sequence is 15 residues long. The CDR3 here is CASSFTSGSQETQYF. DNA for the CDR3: TGCGCCAGCAGCTTTACTAGCGGGAGTCAAGAGACCCAGTACTTC. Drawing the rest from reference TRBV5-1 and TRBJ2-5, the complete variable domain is KAGVTQTPRYLIKTRGQQVTLSCSPISGHRSVSWYQQTPGQGLQFLFEYFSETQRNKGNFPGRFSGRQFSNSRSEMNVSTLELGDSALYLCASSFTSGSQETQYFGPGTRLLVL.

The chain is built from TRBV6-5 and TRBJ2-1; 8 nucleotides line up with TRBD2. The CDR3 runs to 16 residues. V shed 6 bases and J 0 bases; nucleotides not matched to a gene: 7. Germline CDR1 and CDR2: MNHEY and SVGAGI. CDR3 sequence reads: CASSYPGGTSYNEQFF. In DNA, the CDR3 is TGTGCCAGCAGCTACCCGGGAGGGACCTCCTACAATGAGCAGTTCTTC.

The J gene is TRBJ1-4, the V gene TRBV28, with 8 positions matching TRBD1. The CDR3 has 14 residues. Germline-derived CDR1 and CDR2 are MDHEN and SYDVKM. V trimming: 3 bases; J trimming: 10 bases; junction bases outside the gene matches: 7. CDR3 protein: CASSLGAGQGKLFF. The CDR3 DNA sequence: TGTGCCAGCAGTTTGGGGGCAGGACAGGGAAAACTGTTTTTT.

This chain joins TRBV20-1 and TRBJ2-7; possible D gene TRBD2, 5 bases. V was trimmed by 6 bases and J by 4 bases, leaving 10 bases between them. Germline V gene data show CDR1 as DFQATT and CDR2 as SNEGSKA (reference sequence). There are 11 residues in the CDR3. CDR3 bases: TGCAGTGCCAATACTAGGTACGAGCAGTACTTC. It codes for CSANTRYEQYF.

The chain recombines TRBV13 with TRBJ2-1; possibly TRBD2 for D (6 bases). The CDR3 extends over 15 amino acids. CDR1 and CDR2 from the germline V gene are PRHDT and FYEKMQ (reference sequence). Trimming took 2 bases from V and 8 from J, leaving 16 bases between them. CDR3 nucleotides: TGTGCCAGCAGCTTATATAGCGGACGCCTCGATGAGCAGTTCTTC. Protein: CASSLYSGRLDEQFF. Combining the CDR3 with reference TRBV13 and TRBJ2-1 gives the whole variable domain AAGVIQSPRHLIKEKRETATLKCYPIPRHDTVYWYQQGPGQDPQFLISFYEKMQSDKGSIPDRFSAQQFSDYHSELNMSSLELGDSALYFCASSLYSGRLDEQFFGPGTRLTVL.

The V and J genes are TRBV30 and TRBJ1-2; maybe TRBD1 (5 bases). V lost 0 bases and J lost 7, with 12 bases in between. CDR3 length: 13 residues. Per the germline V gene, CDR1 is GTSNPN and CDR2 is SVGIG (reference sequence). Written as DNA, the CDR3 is TGTGCCTGGAGTGTAGCAGGGCCGGGTGGCTACACCTTC. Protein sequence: CAWSVAGPGGYTF.

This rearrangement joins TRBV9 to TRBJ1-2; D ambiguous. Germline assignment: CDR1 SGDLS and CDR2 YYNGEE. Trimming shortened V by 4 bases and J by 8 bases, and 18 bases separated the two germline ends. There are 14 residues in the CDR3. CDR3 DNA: TGTGCCAGCAGCATGGGAAGGGCCCCGGGAGGCTACACCTTC. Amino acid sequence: CASSMGRAPGGYTF. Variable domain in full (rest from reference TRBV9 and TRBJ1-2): DSGVTQTPKHLITATGQRVTLRCSPRSGDLSVYWYQQSLDQGLQFLIQYYNGEERAKGNILERFSAQQFPDLHSELNLSSLELGDSALYFCASSMGRAPGGYTFGSGTRLTVV.

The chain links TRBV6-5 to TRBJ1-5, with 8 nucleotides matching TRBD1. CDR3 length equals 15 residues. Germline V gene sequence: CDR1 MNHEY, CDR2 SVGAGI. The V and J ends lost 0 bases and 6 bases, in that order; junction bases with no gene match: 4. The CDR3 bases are TGTGCCAGCAGTTACTCCGGACAGGGCGGTCAGCCCCAGCATTTT. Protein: CASSYSGQGGQPQHF.

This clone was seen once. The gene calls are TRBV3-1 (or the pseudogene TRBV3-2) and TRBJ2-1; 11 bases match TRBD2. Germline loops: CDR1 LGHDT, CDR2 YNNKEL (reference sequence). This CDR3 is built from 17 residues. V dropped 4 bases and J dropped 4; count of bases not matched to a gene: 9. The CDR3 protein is CASSPLSGRGTYNEQFF. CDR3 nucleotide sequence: TGTGCCAGCAGCCCCCTTAGCGGGAGGGGTACTTACAATGAGCAGTTCTTC.

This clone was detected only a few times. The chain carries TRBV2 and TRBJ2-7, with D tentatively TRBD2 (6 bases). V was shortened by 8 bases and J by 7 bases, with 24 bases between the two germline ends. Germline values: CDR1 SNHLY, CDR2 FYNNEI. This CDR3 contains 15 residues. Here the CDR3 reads CASVQRGAGLGEQYF. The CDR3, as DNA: TGTGCCAGCGTGCAAAGGGGAGCGGGTCTGGGGGAGCAGTACTTC.

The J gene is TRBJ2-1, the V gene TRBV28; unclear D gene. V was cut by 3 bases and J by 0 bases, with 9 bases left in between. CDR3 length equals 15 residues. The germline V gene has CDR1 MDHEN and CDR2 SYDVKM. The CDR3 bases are TGTGCCAGCAGTTTTATTGGCAGCTCCTACAATGAGCAGTTCTTC. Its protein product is CASSFIGSSYNEQFF.

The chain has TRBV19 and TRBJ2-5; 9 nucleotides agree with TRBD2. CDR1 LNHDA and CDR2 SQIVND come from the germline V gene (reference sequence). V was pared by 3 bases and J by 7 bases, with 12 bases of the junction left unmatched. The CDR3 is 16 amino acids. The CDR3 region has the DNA TGTGCCAGTAGTATTTTAGCGGGAGCTGAATTTGGGACCCAGTACTTC. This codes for CASSILAGAEFGTQYF.

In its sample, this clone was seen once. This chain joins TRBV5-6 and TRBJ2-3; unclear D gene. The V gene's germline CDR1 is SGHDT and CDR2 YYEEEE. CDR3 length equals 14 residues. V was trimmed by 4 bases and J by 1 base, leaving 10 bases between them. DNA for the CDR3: TGTGCCAGCAGCCCCCTTACGGGCACAGATACGCAGTATTTT. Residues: CASSPLTGTDTQYF.

The CDR3 here is CAWSPSDSPLHF. The CDR3 coding sequence is TGTGCCTGGAGTCCCAGCGATTCACCCCTCCACTTT. This chain links TRBV30 with TRBJ1-6, with no clear D. This CDR3 is 12 amino acids long. Germline V gives CDR1 GTSNPN, CDR2 SVGIG (reference sequence). V lost 2 bases and J 8 bases, leaving 7 bases between the germline ends.